A selection of T cell receptor beta chains follows, all from one sample in a study of blood T cell repertoires in COVID-19. Some clones are missing from TCRdb's copy, which holds only in-frame ones; the method was immunoSEQ multiplex PCR. The table shows over 25,000 clones, with 65% to 90% occurring only once. Sequenced input: peripheral blood. Receptor source: a human donor in a cohort sampled during active COVID-19. Each CDR3 is given with its conserved first and last residue. Each record gives: J gene, V gene, CDR3 protein.

TRBJ2-5 | TRBV6-5 | CASTRQVKETQYF
TRBJ1-4 | TRBV14 | CASSRPGQGEKLFF
TRBJ2-5 | TRBV6-2/TRBV6-3 | CASSLGNRGPAKETQYF
TRBJ2-3 | TRBV11-2 | CASSLFLAGVADTQYF
TRBJ2-1 | TRBV11-1 | CASSLGRGGYNEQFF
TRBJ1-5 | TRBV6-1 | CASSESGESNQPQHF
TRBJ1-2 | TRBV4-2 | CASSQVPGQGGRGGYTF
TRBJ1-2 | TRBV7-3 | CATRDTPGNYGYTF
TRBJ2-1 | TRBV5-4 | CASSYTYNEQFF
TRBJ1-2 | TRBV9 | CASSVDWAGDYYRYTF
TRBJ2-2 | TRBV11-3 | CASLPQPGSNTGELFF
TRBJ1-5 | TRBV28 | CASSSRIQPQHF
TRBJ2-7 | TRBV4-1 | CASSQSLRGQGEQYF
TRBJ2-1 | TRBV28 | CASRPGGARQSSYNEQFF
TRBJ2-5 | TRBV19 | CASRAGGAETQYF
TRBJ2-3 | TRBV12-2 | CASRLGLGVDTQYF
TRBJ2-1 | TRBV9 | CASSSPGGAPSSYNEQFF
TRBJ1-3 | TRBV7-9 | CASSFRQTSGNTIYF
TRBJ2-7 | TRBV19 | CATKPQGPYEQYF
TRBJ2-5 | TRBV30 | CAWKPAPAGTETQYF
TRBJ1-5 | TRBV4-3 | CASSQDGIPGGQPQHF
TRBJ2-1 | TRBV9 | CASSALLAGLFNEQFF
TRBJ1-1 | TRBV7-2 | CASSSQGRNTEAFF
TRBJ2-2 | TRBV5-4 | CASSHAGLGTGELFF
TRBJ2-7 | TRBV9 | CASSVGWGPYEQYF
TRBJ2-1 | TRBV15 | CATRLAGSYNEQFF
TRBJ1-1 | TRBV9 | CASSPRGQGATEAFF
TRBJ2-7 | TRBV30 | CAWATGGPYEQYF
TRBJ1-2 | TRBV7-9 | CASSHGQGEDYGYTF
TRBJ2-5 | TRBV20-1 | CSARDRGPQYF
TRBJ2-1 | TRBV6-1 | CASSERGGYNEQFF
TRBJ2-7 | TRBV6-5 | CASSLWQGAEEQYF
TRBJ1-6 | TRBV21-1 | CASSFDRGQGPLHF
TRBJ1-6 | TRBV18 | CASSSGPRDNSPLHF
TRBJ2-7 | TRBV28 | CASSLFSGDEQYF
TRBJ1-1 | TRBV29-1 | CSVDPTGGMNTEAFF
TRBJ2-1 | TRBV7-9 | CASSRTDNEQFF
TRBJ1-2 | TRBV28 | CASSSGGARGYTF
TRBJ1-2 | TRBV9 | CASSHRTGDPYYGYTF
TRBJ1-4 | TRBV7-9 | CASSLGRTTDEKLFF
TRBJ2-7 | TRBV13 | CASRENAGTGSYEQYF
TRBJ1-6 | TRBV11-3 | CASSSGGLPLHF
TRBJ2-3 | TRBV29-1 | CSVEDGEVDTQYF
TRBJ2-4 | TRBV24-1 | CATSDRGRRGIQYF
TRBJ2-1 | TRBV29-1 | CSVRDRGNYNEQFF
TRBJ1-1 | TRBV7-2 | CAGSHGGVMNTEAFF
TRBJ2-7 | TRBV28 | CASSLGGAREQYF
TRBJ1-5 | TRBV6-6 | CASSDSSKNPQHF
TRBJ1-2 | TRBV19 | CASSIRDSLVYGYTF
TRBJ1-4 | TRBV5-4 | CASRVDRGSGRLFF
TRBJ1-2 | TRBV4-1 | CASSRDRVDGYTF
TRBJ1-2 | TRBV2 | CASRIISGGGYGYTF
TRBJ2-7 | TRBV11-2 | CASSPQVYEQYF